A selection of T cell receptor beta chains follows, all from one sample in a study of T cell clonotyping in hematopoietic cell transplantation. Profiled with immunoSEQ multiplex PCR; TCRdb holds only in-frame clones, not every one. The profile shows roughly 29,000 clones, 92% of them singletons. Source: PBMCs, taken 100 days after allogeneic stem cell transplant. Receptor source: a female patient aged 50-59 years who had an allogeneic stem cell transplant from a related donor, so the T cells may come from the graft donor. Some clones in this sample may be carry-over from other donors' samples. CDR3s include the opening cysteine and the closing phenylalanine or tryptophan. The D gene is left open where the match is weak. A clone size is listed for some rows: how often the clone was seen (once, few, many), or a class if it is expanded.

len: 14; j_gene: TRBJ1-1; abundance: NA; v_gene: TRBV2; d_gene: NA; CDR3nt: TGTGCCAGCAAGGACCCGGGCATGAACACTGAAGCTTTCTTT; CDR3aa: CASKDPGMNTEAFF
len: 15; j_gene: TRBJ2-5; abundance: NA; v_gene: TRBV4-3; d_gene: TRBD1; CDR3nt: TGCGCCAGCAGCCAAGATAAGGGGGCTCAAGAGACCCAGTACTTC; CDR3aa: CASSQDKGAQETQYF
len: 15; j_gene: TRBJ1-2; abundance: NA; v_gene: TRBV14; d_gene: TRBD1; CDR3nt: TGTGCCAGCAGCCTAAGACAGGGCTCTCTCTATGGCTACACCTTC; CDR3aa: CASSLRQGSLYGYTF
len: 17; j_gene: TRBJ2-6; abundance: NA; v_gene: TRBV28; d_gene: NA; CDR3nt: TGTGCCAGCAGTAAATGGGGACTGGGCTCTGGGGCCAACGTCCTGACTTTC; CDR3aa: CASSKWGLGSGANVLTF
len: 13; j_gene: TRBJ2-3; abundance: few; v_gene: TRBV5-1; d_gene: NA; CDR3nt: TGCGCCAGCAGCTTTGGTAGGTCGGATACGCAGTATTTT; CDR3aa: CASSFGRSDTQYF
len: 13; j_gene: TRBJ1-1; abundance: NA; v_gene: TRBV19; d_gene: NA; CDR3nt: TGTGCCAGTAGCCCCGGAGGGCTCACTGAAGCTTTCTTT; CDR3aa: CASSPGGLTEAFF
len: 13; j_gene: TRBJ1-3; abundance: NA; v_gene: TRBV30; d_gene: NA; CDR3nt: TGTGCCTGGAGTCCGGGGCCTGGAAACACCATATATTTT; CDR3aa: CAWSPGPGNTIYF
len: 16; j_gene: TRBJ2-5; abundance: NA; v_gene: TRBV9; d_gene: NA; CDR3nt: TGTGCCAGCAGCGTAGGCGGAGGGGTTGGGCAAGAGACCCAGTACTTC; CDR3aa: CASSVGGGVGQETQYF
len: 11; j_gene: TRBJ1-2; abundance: NA; v_gene: TRBV20-1; d_gene: TRBD1; CDR3nt: TGCAGTGGGGACAGGGGTCGTGGCTACACCTTC; CDR3aa: CSGDRGRGYTF
len: 11; j_gene: TRBJ2-1; abundance: NA; v_gene: TRBV29-1; d_gene: NA; CDR3nt: TGCAGCGTTGAATGGGCTGGTGAGCAGTTCTTC; CDR3aa: CSVEWAGEQFF
len: 16; j_gene: TRBJ1-6; abundance: NA; v_gene: TRBV5-4; d_gene: NA; CDR3nt: TGTGCCAGCAGCTCGTGGGCCAGGGAGTTCGGTTCACCCCTCCACTTT; CDR3aa: CASSSWAREFGSPLHF
len: 13; j_gene: TRBJ1-2; abundance: NA; v_gene: TRBV19; d_gene: NA; CDR3nt: TGTGCCAGTAGTCTCTCGCGGGGCTATGGCTACACCTTC; CDR3aa: CASSLSRGYGYTF
len: 16; j_gene: TRBJ1-3; abundance: NA; v_gene: TRBV5-1; d_gene: NA; CDR3nt: TGCGCCAGCAGCTTGGTGCCGCCCGGCTCTGGAAACACCATATATTTT; CDR3aa: CASSLVPPGSGNTIYF
len: 14; j_gene: TRBJ1-1; abundance: NA; v_gene: TRBV5-4; d_gene: TRBD1; CDR3nt: TGTGCCAGCAGAAATGGACAGGGAAAGACTGAAGCTTTCTTT; CDR3aa: CASRNGQGKTEAFF
len: 11; j_gene: TRBJ2-1; abundance: NA; v_gene: TRBV20-1; d_gene: NA; CDR3nt: TGCTCCGCAGCCCCCCTTCTTGAGCAGTTCTTC; CDR3aa: CSAAPLLEQFF
len: 16; j_gene: TRBJ2-7; abundance: NA; v_gene: TRBV19; d_gene: NA; CDR3nt: TGTGCCAGTAGTGCCAAAACCGGGACTCTTCCTCGGGAGCAGTACTTC; CDR3aa: CASSAKTGTLPREQYF
len: 17; j_gene: TRBJ1-2; abundance: NA; v_gene: TRBV19; d_gene: NA; CDR3nt: TGTGCCAGTAGCCCGGTGCGACTGACAGGAAACTACTATGGCTACACCTTC; CDR3aa: CASSPVRLTGNYYGYTF
len: 13; j_gene: TRBJ2-1; abundance: NA; v_gene: TRBV4-2; d_gene: NA; CDR3nt: TGTGCCAGCAGCCAAGACCAGCGGAATGAGCAGTTCTTC; CDR3aa: CASSQDQRNEQFF
len: 13; j_gene: TRBJ1-1; abundance: NA; v_gene: TRBV30; d_gene: TRBD1; CDR3nt: TGTGCCTGGTTTACAGGGGGTTGGACTGAAGCTTTCTTT; CDR3aa: CAWFTGGWTEAFF
len: 12; j_gene: TRBJ2-1; abundance: NA; v_gene: TRBV11-3; d_gene: NA; CDR3nt: TGTGCCAGCAGCTCAGGGACGAATGAGCAGTTCTTC; CDR3aa: CASSSGTNEQFF
len: 16; j_gene: TRBJ1-6; abundance: NA; v_gene: TRBV6-6; d_gene: NA; CDR3nt: TGTGCCAGCAGTTACTCGTGGGGGGGCGAAACTTCACCCCTCCACTTT; CDR3aa: CASSYSWGGETSPLHF
len: 13; j_gene: TRBJ2-7; abundance: NA; v_gene: TRBV2; d_gene: NA; CDR3nt: TGTGCCAGCAGTGAATGGGGGGCCGGGGAGCAGTACTTC; CDR3aa: CASSEWGAGEQYF
len: 15; j_gene: TRBJ1-1; abundance: NA; v_gene: TRBV18; d_gene: NA; CDR3nt: TGTGCCAGCTCAGGCAGGGCCCTCATGAACACTGAAGCTTTCTTT; CDR3aa: CASSGRALMNTEAFF
len: 16; j_gene: TRBJ2-7; abundance: NA; v_gene: TRBV11-2; d_gene: TRBD2; CDR3nt: TGTGCCAGCAGCTTAATTGCGATAGCGGGGGGCCGGGAGCAGTACTTC; CDR3aa: CASSLIAIAGGREQYF
len: 13; j_gene: TRBJ1-2; abundance: NA; v_gene: TRBV30; d_gene: NA; CDR3nt: TGTGCCTGGAGGGGCTTTGGGCTGGGGGGCTACACCTTC; CDR3aa: CAWRGFGLGGYTF
len: 14; j_gene: TRBJ2-7; abundance: NA; v_gene: TRBV27; d_gene: TRBD1; CDR3nt: TGTGCCAGCAGTCGGACAGGCAATACCTACGAGCAGTACTTC; CDR3aa: CASSRTGNTYEQYF
len: 14; j_gene: TRBJ2-2; abundance: NA; v_gene: TRBV9; d_gene: NA; CDR3nt: TGTGCCAGCAGCGTAAGAAGGGTCCCCGGGGAGCTGTTTTTT; CDR3aa: CASSVRRVPGELFF
len: 14; j_gene: TRBJ2-7; abundance: once; v_gene: TRBV11-2; d_gene: NA; CDR3nt: TGTGCCAGCAGCTTAAGGTCCAGGGGCTACGAGCAGTACTTC; CDR3aa: CASSLRSRGYEQYF
len: 14; j_gene: TRBJ1-2; abundance: NA; v_gene: TRBV19; d_gene: TRBD1; CDR3nt: TGTGCCAGTTCGTACAGGACAGGGTGGAATGGCTACACCTTC; CDR3aa: CASSYRTGWNGYTF
len: 15; j_gene: TRBJ2-5; abundance: NA; v_gene: TRBV9; d_gene: NA; CDR3nt: TGTGCCAGCAGCGTAGAGGGGCGCGGCCGAGAGACCCAGTACTTC; CDR3aa: CASSVEGRGRETQYF
len: 12; j_gene: TRBJ2-2; abundance: NA; v_gene: TRBV4-1; d_gene: NA; CDR3nt: TGCGCCAGCAGCCTCCTCACCGGGGAGCTGTTTTTT; CDR3aa: CASSLLTGELFF
len: 13; j_gene: TRBJ2-7; abundance: NA; v_gene: TRBV10-3; d_gene: NA; CDR3nt: TGTGCCATCGGTTCCGAGGGGCGCAACGAGCAGTACTTC; CDR3aa: CAIGSEGRNEQYF
len: 16; j_gene: TRBJ1-1; abundance: NA; v_gene: TRBV13; d_gene: NA; CDR3nt: TGTGCCAGCAGCTTGGAGCCAGGGGCGATGAACACTGAAGCTTTCTTT; CDR3aa: CASSLEPGAMNTEAFF
len: 17; j_gene: TRBJ2-3; abundance: NA; v_gene: TRBV4-1; d_gene: TRBD2; CDR3nt: TGCGCCAGCAGCCATACCCGTAGCGGGGGGGCCTCAGATACGCAGTATTTT; CDR3aa: CASSHTRSGGASDTQYF
len: 13; j_gene: TRBJ1-2; abundance: once; v_gene: TRBV5-1; d_gene: NA; CDR3nt: TGCGCCAGCAGCTTGAGCACAGGGAGCGGCTACACCTTC; CDR3aa: CASSLSTGSGYTF
len: 17; j_gene: TRBJ2-6; abundance: NA; v_gene: TRBV5-1; d_gene: NA; CDR3nt: TGCGCCAGCAGCGTATTCAGGGAGACCTCTGGGGCCAACGTCCTGACTTTC; CDR3aa: CASSVFRETSGANVLTF
len: 16; j_gene: TRBJ2-5; abundance: NA; v_gene: TRBV5-8; d_gene: TRBD2; CDR3nt: TGTGCCAGCAGCTTGGGCCGGGGGGGCCGAGAAGAGACCCAGTACTTC; CDR3aa: CASSLGRGGREETQYF
len: 15; j_gene: TRBJ2-3; abundance: NA; v_gene: TRBV7-9; d_gene: TRBD1; CDR3nt: TGTGCCAGCAGTCCGGGACAGGGGGCAAGAGATACGCAGTATTTT; CDR3aa: CASSPGQGARDTQYF
len: 12; j_gene: TRBJ2-2; abundance: NA; v_gene: TRBV10-3; d_gene: NA; CDR3nt: TGTGCCATCAGGGGGCGATCCGGGGAGCTGTTTTTT; CDR3aa: CAIRGRSGELFF
len: 15; j_gene: TRBJ2-2; abundance: NA; v_gene: TRBV18; d_gene: NA; CDR3nt: TGTGCCAGCTCACGACTGGCAGGGTCCACCGGGGAGCTGTTTTTT; CDR3aa: CASSRLAGSTGELFF
len: 16; j_gene: TRBJ2-5; abundance: NA; v_gene: TRBV9; d_gene: NA; CDR3nt: TGTGCCAGCAGCCCCCTTGGGACACTCTCCCGTGAGACCCAGTACTTC; CDR3aa: CASSPLGTLSRETQYF
len: 14; j_gene: TRBJ2-3; abundance: NA; v_gene: TRBV5-1; d_gene: NA; CDR3nt: TGCGCCAGCAGCTTGGGACAGAACACAGATACGCAGTATTTT; CDR3aa: CASSLGQNTDTQYF
len: 16; j_gene: TRBJ1-5; abundance: NA; v_gene: TRBV4-1; d_gene: NA; CDR3nt: TGCGCCAGCAGCCAAGGCAGGGCCCCGACGAATCAGCCCCAGCATTTT; CDR3aa: CASSQGRAPTNQPQHF